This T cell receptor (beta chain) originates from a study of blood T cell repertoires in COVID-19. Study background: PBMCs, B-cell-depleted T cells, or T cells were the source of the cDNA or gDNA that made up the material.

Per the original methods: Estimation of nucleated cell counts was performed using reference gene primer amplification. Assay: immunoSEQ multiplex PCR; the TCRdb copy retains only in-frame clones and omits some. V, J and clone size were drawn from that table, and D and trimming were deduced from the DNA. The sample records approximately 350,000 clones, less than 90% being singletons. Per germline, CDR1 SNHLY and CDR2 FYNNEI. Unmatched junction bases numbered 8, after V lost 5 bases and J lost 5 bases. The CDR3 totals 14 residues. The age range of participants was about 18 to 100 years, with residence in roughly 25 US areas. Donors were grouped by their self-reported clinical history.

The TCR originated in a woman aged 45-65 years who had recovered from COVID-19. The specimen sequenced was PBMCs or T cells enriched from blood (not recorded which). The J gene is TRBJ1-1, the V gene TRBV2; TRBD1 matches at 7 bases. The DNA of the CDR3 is TGTGCCAGCAGTCGAGGGGGCTTGGGGACTGAAGCTTTCTTT. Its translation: CASSRGGLGTEAFF. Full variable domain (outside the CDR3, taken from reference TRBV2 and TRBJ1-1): EPEVTQTPSHQVTQMGQEVILRCVPISNHLYFYWYRQILGQKVEFLVSFYNNEISEKSEIFDDQFSVERPDGSNFTLKIRSTKLEDSAMYFCASSRGGLGTEAFFGQGTRLTVV.